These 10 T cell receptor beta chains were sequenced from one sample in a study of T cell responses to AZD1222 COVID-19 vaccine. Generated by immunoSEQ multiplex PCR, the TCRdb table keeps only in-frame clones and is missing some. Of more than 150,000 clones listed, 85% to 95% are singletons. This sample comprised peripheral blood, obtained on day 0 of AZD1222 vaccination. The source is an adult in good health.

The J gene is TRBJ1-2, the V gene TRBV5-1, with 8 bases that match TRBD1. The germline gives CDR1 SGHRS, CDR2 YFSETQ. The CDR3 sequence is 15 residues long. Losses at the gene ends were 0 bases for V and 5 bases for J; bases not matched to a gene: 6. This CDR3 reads CASSLESDRGYGYTF. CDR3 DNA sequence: TGCGCCAGCAGCTTGGAATCTGACAGGGGTTATGGCTACACCTTC.

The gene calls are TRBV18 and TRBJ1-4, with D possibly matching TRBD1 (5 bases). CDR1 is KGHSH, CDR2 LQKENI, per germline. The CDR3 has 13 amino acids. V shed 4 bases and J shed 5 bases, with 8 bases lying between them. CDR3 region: CASSQGLNEKLFF. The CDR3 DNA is TGTGCCAGCTCACAGGGGCTAAATGAAAAACTGTTTTTT.

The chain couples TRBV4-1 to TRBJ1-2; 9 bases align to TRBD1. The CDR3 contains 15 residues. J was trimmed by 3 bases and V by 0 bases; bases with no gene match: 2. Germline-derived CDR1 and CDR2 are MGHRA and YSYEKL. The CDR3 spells CASSQDRTGDYGYTF. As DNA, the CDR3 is TGCGCCAGCAGCCAAGATCGGACAGGGGACTATGGCTACACCTTC.

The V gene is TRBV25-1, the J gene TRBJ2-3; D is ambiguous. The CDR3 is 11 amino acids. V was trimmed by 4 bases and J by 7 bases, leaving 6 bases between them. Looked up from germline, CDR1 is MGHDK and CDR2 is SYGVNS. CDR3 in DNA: TGTGCCAGCAGTGCCCTCCATACGCAGTATTTT. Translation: CASSALHTQYF.

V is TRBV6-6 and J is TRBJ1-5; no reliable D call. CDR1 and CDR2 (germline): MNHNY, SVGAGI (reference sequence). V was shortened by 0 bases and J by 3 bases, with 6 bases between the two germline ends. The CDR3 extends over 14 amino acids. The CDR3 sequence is CASSYSAHNQPQHF. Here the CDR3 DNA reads TGTGCCAGCAGTTACTCGGCGCACAATCAGCCCCAGCATTTT.

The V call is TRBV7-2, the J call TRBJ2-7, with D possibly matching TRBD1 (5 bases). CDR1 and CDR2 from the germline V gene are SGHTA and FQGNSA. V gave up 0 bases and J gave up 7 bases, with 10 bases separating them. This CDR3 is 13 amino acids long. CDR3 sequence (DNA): TGTGCCAGCAGCTTAGCCCGCAGGGTGGAGCAGTACTTC. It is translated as CASSLARRVEQYF.

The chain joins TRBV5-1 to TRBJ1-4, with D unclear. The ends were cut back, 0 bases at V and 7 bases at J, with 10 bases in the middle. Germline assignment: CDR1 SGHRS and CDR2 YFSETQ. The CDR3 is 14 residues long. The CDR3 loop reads CASSLAWGSEKLFF. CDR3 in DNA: TGCGCCAGCAGCTTGGCCTGGGGAAGTGAAAAACTGTTTTTT.

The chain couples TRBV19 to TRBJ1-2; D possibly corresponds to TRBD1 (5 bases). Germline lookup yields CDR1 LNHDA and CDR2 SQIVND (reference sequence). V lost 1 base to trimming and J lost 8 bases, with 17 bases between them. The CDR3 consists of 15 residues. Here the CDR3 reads CASSIAGGTVKGYTF. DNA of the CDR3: TGTGCCAGTAGTATAGCTGGCGGGACCGTGAAAGGCTACACCTTC. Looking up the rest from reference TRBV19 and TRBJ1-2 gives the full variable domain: DGGITQSPKYLFRKEGQNVTLSCEQNLNHDAMYWYRQDPGQGLRLIYYSQIVNDFQKGDIAEGYSVSREKKESFPLTVTSAQKNPTAFYLCASSIAGGTVKGYTFGSGTRLTVV.

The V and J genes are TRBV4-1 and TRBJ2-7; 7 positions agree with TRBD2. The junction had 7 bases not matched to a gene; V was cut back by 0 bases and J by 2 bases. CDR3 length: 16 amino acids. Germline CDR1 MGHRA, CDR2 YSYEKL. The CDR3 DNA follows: TGCGCCAGCAGCCAAGACGTAGCGGGTCTGCCCTACGAGCAGTACTTC. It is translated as CASSQDVAGLPYEQYF.

As DNA, the CDR3 is TGCGCCAGCAGCCAGTCCCCGGGACAGGGGGCGACAATAGGTTCACCCCTCCACTTT. Its translation: CASSQSPGQGATIGSPLHF. The rearrangement uses TRBV4-1 and TRBJ1-6, with 12 bases lining up with TRBD1. J lost 9 bases, V lost 3 bases, and 15 bases had no gene match. The CDR3 is 19 residues long. Looked up from germline, CDR1 is MGHRA and CDR2 is YSYEKL.